The clone carrying this T cell receptor (beta chain) has a count of ten or more. TCRdb used MiXCR to reprocess the 5' RACE reads, holding one entry per CDR3 protein. The sample lists around 30,000 distinct CDR3 sequences; about 8.8% were seen once. This specimen comes from a study of spatial heterogeneity in lung cancer. The CDR3 consists of 17 residues. Trimming took 6 bases from V and 4 from J; bases not matched to a gene: 14. In germline, CDR1 is SNHLY, CDR2 FYNNEI. Time point indicated: sample taken at primary tumor resection. Whole RNA, which was extracted from tumor, nontumor lung tissue or frozen PBMC, was sequenced without any cell sorting. Patients with untreated early-stage non-small cell lung cancer, numbering 72, were the donors.

Sequencing used PBMCs, obtained at surgery. This sequence originates from a female donor with early-stage non-small cell lung cancer. V usage is TRBV2 and J usage is TRBJ1-3, with 8 positions matching TRBD1. The CDR3 loop reads CASSARQGQLGGNTIYF. The CDR3 DNA is TGTGCCAGCAGCGCAAGACAGGGGCAACTTGGGGGAAACACCATATATTTT. The entire variable domain, with the rest obtained from reference TRBV2 and TRBJ1-3, is as follows: EPEVTQTPSHQVTQMGQEVILRCVPISNHLYFYWYRQILGQKVEFLVSFYNNEISEKSEIFDDQFSVERPDGSNFTLKIRSTKLEDSAMYFCASSARQGQLGGNTIYFGEGSWLTVV.